This T cell receptor beta chain stems from a study of vaccination effects on CD4 cells after COVID-19. TCRdb keeps only in-frame clones here, not all; method: immunoSEQ multiplex PCR. The table has about 41,000 clones, 65% to 80% seen once. Points on this clone: Its antigen is not identified.

Viral peptide pool expansion of antigen-specific CD4+ T cells preceded sequencing in the ViraFEST assay. Scientists isolated CD4+ T cells after an approximately 11-day culture period ended. The healthy vaccine recipients, who had no prior SARS-CoV-2 infection, showed negative nucleocapsid antibodies. Every well housed two million PBMC, which grew in culture alongside around 10 IU/ml IL-2 and about 10 ug/ml peptides. The source of this sequence is a human donor who received a COVID-19 vaccine. Source: CD4+ T cells from PBMCs cultured with HCoV-NL63 spike peptides, taken before COVID-19 vaccination.

The DNA of the CDR3 is TGTGCCAGCAGTTACGGGGGGGTCCGGCCTGAAGCTTTCTTT. This sequence encodes CASSYGGVRPEAFF. V is TRBV6-6 and J is TRBJ1-1; TRBD1 might be the D (5 bases). CDR3 length: 14 amino acids. V was cut by 2 bases and J by 6 bases, with 13 bases left in between. CDR1 is MNHNY and CDR2 is SVGAGI in the germline V gene (reference sequence).